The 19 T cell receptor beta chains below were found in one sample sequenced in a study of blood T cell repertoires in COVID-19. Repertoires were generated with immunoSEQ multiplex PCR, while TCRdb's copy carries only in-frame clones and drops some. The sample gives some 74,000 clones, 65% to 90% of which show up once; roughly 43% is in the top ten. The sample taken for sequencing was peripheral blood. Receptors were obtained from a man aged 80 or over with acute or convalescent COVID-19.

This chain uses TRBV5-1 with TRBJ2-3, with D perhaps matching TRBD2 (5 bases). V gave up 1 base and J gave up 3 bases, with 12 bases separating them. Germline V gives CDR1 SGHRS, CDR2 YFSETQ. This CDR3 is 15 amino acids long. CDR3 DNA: TGCGCCAGCAGCTTGTCTAGCCTTGGGACAGATACGCAGTATTTT. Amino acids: CASSLSSLGTDTQYF.

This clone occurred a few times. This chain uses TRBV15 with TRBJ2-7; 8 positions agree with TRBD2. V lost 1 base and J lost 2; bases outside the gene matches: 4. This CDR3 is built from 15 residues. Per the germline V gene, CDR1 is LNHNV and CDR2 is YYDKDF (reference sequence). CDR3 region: CATSRGETSAYEQYF. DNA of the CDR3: TGTGCCACCAGCAGAGGAGAGACTAGCGCCTACGAGCAGTACTTC.

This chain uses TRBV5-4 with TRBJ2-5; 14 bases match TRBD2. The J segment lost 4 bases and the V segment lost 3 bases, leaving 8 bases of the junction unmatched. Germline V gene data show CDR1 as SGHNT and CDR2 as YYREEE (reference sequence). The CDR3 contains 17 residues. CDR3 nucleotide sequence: TGTGCCAGCAGCTCCAGACTAGCGGGAGGGCGGGGAGAGACCCAGTACTTC. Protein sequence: CASSSRLAGGRGETQYF. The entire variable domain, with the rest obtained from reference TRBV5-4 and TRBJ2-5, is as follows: ETGVTQSPTHLIKTRGQQVTLRCSSQSGHNTVSWYQQALGQGPQFIFQYYREEENGRGNFPPRFSGLQFPNYSSELNVNALELDDSALYLCASSSRLAGGRGETQYFGPGTRLLVL.

As DNA, the CDR3 is TGTGCCAGCAGCTTAGATATCTACAATGAGCAGTTCTTC. Protein product: CASSLDIYNEQFF. V is TRBV7-9 and J is TRBJ2-1; D gene unclear. CDR1 SEHNR and CDR2 FQNEAQ come from the germline V gene (reference sequence). V dropped 1 base and J dropped 3 bases, with 4 bases sitting between them. This CDR3 region has 13 residues.

The chain's CDR3 is CASSQDFLGGSADTQYF. In nucleotides, the CDR3 is TGTGCCAGCAGCCAAGATTTTCTTGGAGGGAGCGCAGATACGCAGTATTTT. This chain joins TRBV3-1 (or the pseudogene TRBV3-2) and TRBJ2-3; a possible D gene is TRBD2 (6 bases). This CDR3 is built from 17 residues. The germline V and J ends were trimmed by 0 bases and 4 bases, with 17 bases remaining between them. The germline gives CDR1 LGHDT, CDR2 YNNKEL (reference sequence).

CDR3 sequence: CASSLDGGGAFSYEQYF. In nucleotides, the CDR3 is TGTGCCAGCAGCTTAGACGGTGGGGGGGCATTTTCCTACGAGCAGTACTTC. The chain has TRBV7-8 and TRBJ2-7; D may be TRBD2 (7 bases). The CDR3 runs 17 residues. Germline V lookup: CDR1 SGHVS, CDR2 FQNEAQ. V lost 1 base and J 1 base, leaving 17 bases between the germline ends.

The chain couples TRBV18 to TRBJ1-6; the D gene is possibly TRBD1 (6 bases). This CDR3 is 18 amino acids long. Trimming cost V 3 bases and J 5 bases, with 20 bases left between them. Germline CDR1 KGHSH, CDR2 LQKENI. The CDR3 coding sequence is TGTGCCAGCTCACCCGAAGGGGTGCAGGGGTCAAATAATTCACCCCTCCACTTT. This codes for CASSPEGVQGSNNSPLHF.

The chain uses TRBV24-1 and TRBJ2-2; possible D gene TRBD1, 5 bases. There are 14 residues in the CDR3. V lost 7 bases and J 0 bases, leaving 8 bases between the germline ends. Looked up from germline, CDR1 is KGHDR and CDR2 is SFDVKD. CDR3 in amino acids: CATRGRANTGELFF. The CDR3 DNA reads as TGTGCCACCAGAGGCAGGGCGAACACCGGGGAGCTGTTTTTT.

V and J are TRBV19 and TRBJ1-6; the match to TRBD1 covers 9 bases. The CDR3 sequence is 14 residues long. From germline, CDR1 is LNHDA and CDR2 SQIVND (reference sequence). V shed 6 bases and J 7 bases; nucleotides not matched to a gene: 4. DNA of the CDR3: TGTGCCAGTAGCATGGACAGGGGAAATTCACCCCTCCACTTT. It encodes CASSMDRGNSPLHF.

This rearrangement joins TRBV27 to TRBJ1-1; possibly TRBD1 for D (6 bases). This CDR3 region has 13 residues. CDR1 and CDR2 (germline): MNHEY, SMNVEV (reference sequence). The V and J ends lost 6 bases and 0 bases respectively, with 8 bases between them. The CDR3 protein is CASRNRVNTEAFF. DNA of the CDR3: TGTGCCAGCAGAAACAGGGTGAACACTGAAGCTTTCTTT.

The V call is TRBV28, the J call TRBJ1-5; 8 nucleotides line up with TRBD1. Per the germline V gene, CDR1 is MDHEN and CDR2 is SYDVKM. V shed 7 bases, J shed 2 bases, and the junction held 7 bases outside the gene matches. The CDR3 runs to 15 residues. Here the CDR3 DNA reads TGTGCCAGCAACCAGCGGACAGGGCGCAATCAGCCCCAGCATTTT. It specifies CASNQRTGRNQPQHF.

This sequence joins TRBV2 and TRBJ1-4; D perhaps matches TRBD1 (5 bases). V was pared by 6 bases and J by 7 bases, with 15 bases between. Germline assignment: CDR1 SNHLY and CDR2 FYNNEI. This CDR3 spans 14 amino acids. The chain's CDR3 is CASRTQGVSEKLFF. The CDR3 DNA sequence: TGTGCCAGCAGAACTCAAGGGGTATCTGAAAAACTGTTTTTT.

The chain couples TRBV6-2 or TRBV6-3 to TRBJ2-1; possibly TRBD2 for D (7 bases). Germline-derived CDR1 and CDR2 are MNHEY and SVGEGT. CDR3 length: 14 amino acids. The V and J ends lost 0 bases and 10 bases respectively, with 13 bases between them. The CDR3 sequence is CASSYSLGGAEQFF. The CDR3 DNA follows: TGTGCCAGCAGTTACTCATTAGGGGGGGCGGAGCAGTTCTTC.

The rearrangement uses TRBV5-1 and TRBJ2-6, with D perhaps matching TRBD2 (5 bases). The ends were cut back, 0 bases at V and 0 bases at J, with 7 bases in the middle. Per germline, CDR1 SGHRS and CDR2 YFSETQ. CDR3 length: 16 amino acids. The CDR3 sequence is CASSLAEGSGANVLTF. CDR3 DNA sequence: TGCGCCAGCAGCTTGGCCGAGGGCTCTGGGGCCAACGTCCTGACTTTC.

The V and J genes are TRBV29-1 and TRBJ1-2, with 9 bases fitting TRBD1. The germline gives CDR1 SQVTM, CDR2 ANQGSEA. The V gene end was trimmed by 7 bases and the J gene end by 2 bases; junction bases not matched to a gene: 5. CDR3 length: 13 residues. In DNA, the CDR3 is TGCAGCGCTGTAGGACAGGGGAACTATGGCTACACCTTC. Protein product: CSAVGQGNYGYTF.

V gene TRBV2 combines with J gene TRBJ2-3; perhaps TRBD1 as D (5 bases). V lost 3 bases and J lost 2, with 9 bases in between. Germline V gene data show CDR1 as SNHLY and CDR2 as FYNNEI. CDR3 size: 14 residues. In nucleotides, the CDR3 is TGTGCCAGCAGTGACGGCAGGGCCACAGATACGCAGTATTTT. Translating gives CASSDGRATDTQYF.

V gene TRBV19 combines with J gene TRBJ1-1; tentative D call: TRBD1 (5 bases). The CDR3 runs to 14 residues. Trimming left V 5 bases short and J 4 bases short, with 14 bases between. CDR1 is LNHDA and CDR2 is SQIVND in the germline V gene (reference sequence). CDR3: CASSPRVPTTEAFF. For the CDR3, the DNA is TGTGCCAGTAGTCCCAGGGTGCCGACCACTGAAGCTTTCTTT.

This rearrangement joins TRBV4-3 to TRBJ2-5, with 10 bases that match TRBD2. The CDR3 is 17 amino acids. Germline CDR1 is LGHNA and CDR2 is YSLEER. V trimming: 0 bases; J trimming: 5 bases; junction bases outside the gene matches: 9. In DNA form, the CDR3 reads TGCGCCAGCAGCCAAGATCCAGCGGGAGGGCTCCGGGAGACCCAGTACTTC. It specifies CASSQDPAGGLRETQYF.

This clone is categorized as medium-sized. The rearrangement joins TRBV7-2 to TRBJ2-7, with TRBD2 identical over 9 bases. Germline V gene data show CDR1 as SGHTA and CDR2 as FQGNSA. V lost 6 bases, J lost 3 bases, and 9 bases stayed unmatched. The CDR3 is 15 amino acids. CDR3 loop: CASSSKRGVLYEQYF. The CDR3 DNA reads TGTGCCAGCAGTTCTAAGCGGGGGGTACTCTACGAGCAGTACTTC. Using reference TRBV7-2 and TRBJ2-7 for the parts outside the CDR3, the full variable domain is GAGVSQSPSNKVTEKGKDVELRCDPISGHTALYWYRQSLGQGLEFLIYFQGNSAPDKSGLPSDRFSAERTGGSVSTLTIQRTQQEDSAVYLCASSSKRGVLYEQYFGPGTRLTVT.